These 12 T cell receptor beta chains were sequenced from one sample in a study of regulatory T cells in long-lasting Graves disease. TCRdb re-derived calls from the reads in MiXCR, one entry per CDR3 protein. The table has 500 to 600 distinct CDR3 sequences, roughly 60% seen once. Following extraction of RNA from PBMCs, that RNA was used to make the TCR library. Sequencing was performed on peripheral blood mononuclear cells (PBMCs), taken with antithyroid drug treatment, in newly diagnosed or persistent Graves disease (not recorded which). The source is a female donor with Graves disease.

There are a few counts of this clonotype. This chain uses TRBV4-2 with TRBJ2-7; TRBD1 matches at 7 bases. Germline V gene lookup returns CDR1 LGHNA and CDR2 YNFKEQ. CDR3 length: 18 residues. With 2 bases clipped from V and 1 base from J, the junction kept 14 bases outside the gene matches. For the CDR3, the DNA is TGTGCCAGCAGCCAACCGATTATCCCGGGACAGAGATCCTACGAGCAGTACTTC. It specifies CASSQPIIPGQRSYEQYF.

V is TRBV6-2 or TRBV6-3 and J is TRBJ2-1; 7 bases fit TRBD1. Trimming removed 5 bases from V and 2 bases from J; junction bases left unmatched: 6. The CDR3 has 15 residues. The germline V gene encodes CDR1 MNHEY and CDR2 SVGEGT. The CDR3 DNA reads TGTGCCAGCAGTCCCAGGGGGATTGCCTACAATGAGCAGTTCTTC. It encodes CASSPRGIAYNEQFF.

This clonotype has only one observation. This chain links TRBV18 with TRBJ1-2; perhaps TRBD1 as D (5 bases). The CDR3 totals 13 residues. Germline V CDR1 and CDR2: KGHSH, LQKENI. V shed 2 bases and J shed 6 bases, with 10 bases lying between them. The CDR3 sequence is CASSPRTKDGYTF. The CDR3 nucleotides are TGTGCCAGCTCACCAAGGACAAAGGATGGCTACACCTTC.

The chain uses TRBV4-1 and TRBJ2-5; no reliable D call. CDR1 and CDR2 (germline): MGHRA, YSYEKL. With 3 bases removed from V and 2 bases from J, the gap between germline ends came to 7 bases. The CDR3 is 13 amino acids. The CDR3 is CASSQGGQETQYF. The CDR3 nucleotides read TGCGCCAGCAGCCAGGGTGGGCAAGAGACCCAGTACTTC.

The chain employs TRBV7-6 and TRBJ1-6, with TRBD1 identical over 10 bases. The CDR3 extends over 16 amino acids. The ends lost 4 bases at V and 4 bases at J; junction bases unmatched: 4. Per the germline V gene, CDR1 is SGHVS and CDR2 is FNYEAQ. DNA for the CDR3: TGTGCCAGCAGCTCACGACAGGGGGCATATAATTCACCCCTCCACTTT. Its protein is CASSSRQGAYNSPLHF.

This chain joins TRBV20-1 and TRBJ2-3, with 13 bases matching TRBD2. Trimming removed 6 bases from V and 2 bases from J; junction bases left unmatched: 5. The CDR3 extends over 15 amino acids. Germline values: CDR1 DFQATT, CDR2 SNEGSKA (reference sequence). The CDR3 nucleotides read TGCAGTGCCGCCGGGACTAGCGGGGCCACAGATACGCAGTATTTT. As protein: CSAAGTSGATDTQYF.

The chain has TRBV6-2 or TRBV6-3 and TRBJ2-1; D may match TRBD1 or TRBD2 (6 bases each). Trimming removed 2 bases at V and 7 bases at J, with 15 bases between. The CDR3 is made up of 15 amino acids. The germline V gene has CDR1 MNHEY and CDR2 SVGEGT. The CDR3 nucleotides read TGTGCCAGCAGTTACGGGGGGCCTAGTCAAAATGAGCAGTTCTTC. Translated, it gives CASSYGGPSQNEQFF.

This clonotype was recorded a few times. An end of the junction differs from the germline gene, which may be a read error. This sequence joins TRBV27 and TRBJ1-6; 9 bases are shared with TRBD1. The germline gives CDR1 MNHEY, CDR2 SMNVEV (reference sequence). The CDR3 sequence is 15 residues long. CDR3 sequence (DNA): TGTGCCAGCAGCTCTTGGGACAGGGACAATTCACTCCTCCACTTT. It translates to CASSSWDRDNSLLHF.

This clonotype came up a few times. The chain is built from TRBV7-9 and TRBJ2-3; D uncertain. The CDR3 sequence is 16 residues long. The germline CDR1 and CDR2 sequences are SEHNR and FQNEAQ (reference sequence). Trimming cost V 4 bases and J 1 base, with 15 bases left between them. The CDR3: CASSSTAPVGTDTQYF. The CDR3 nucleotides are TGTGCCAGCAGCTCGACGGCCCCTGTGGGCACAGATACGCAGTATTTT.

This clonotype was detected only a few times. The V gene is TRBV3-1, the J gene TRBJ2-7; D not resolved. There are 15 residues in the CDR3. The germline gives CDR1 LGHDT, CDR2 YNNKEL (reference sequence). The V gene lost 0 bases and the J gene lost 6 bases, with 15 bases spanning the gap. Here the CDR3 reads CASSQDQAVRGEQYF. CDR3 bases: TGTGCCAGCAGCCAAGATCAGGCCGTTCGTGGCGAGCAGTACTTC.

This chain uses TRBV5-6 with TRBJ2-5; 11 bases line up with TRBD1. The junction had 11 bases not matched to a gene; V was cut back by 4 bases and J by 3 bases. The germline V gene has CDR1 SGHDT and CDR2 YYEEEE. The CDR3 spans 17 residues. CDR3: CASSGGQGGTFKETQYF. CDR3 DNA: TGTGCCAGCAGCGGGGGACAGGGGGGGACCTTCAAAGAGACCCAGTACTTC.

The chain uses TRBV2 and TRBJ1-4; D might be TRBD1 (6 bases). Germline lookup yields CDR1 SNHLY and CDR2 FYNNEI. The CDR3 has 17 amino acids. V was clipped by 0 bases and J by 0 bases, with 11 bases between them. CDR3 bases: TGTGCCAGCAGTGAAGCGCTAGGGACACCAACTAATGAAAAACTGTTTTTT. Protein product: CASSEALGTPTNEKLFF.